The 21 T cell receptor beta chains below were found in one sample sequenced in a study of shared clonotypes between healthy human individuals. The table came from immunoSEQ multiplex PCR; TCRdb's copy has only in-frame clones and leaves some out. The sample has about 2 million clones; 85% to 95% are singletons. Naive CD8 populations comprised CD45RO-negative cells positively selected for CCR7, excluding terminally differentiated effector memory CD45RA+ cells. The specimen sequenced was naive CD8+ T cells sorted from blood. These receptor sequences come from a man aged 18-30 years in good health.

The chain joins TRBV30 to TRBJ1-3; D remains ambiguous. This CDR3 spans 16 amino acids. CDR1 GTSNPN and CDR2 SVGIG come from the germline V gene (reference sequence). Between the trimmed V and J ends, which lost 0 bases and 0 bases, there was a span of 12 bases. The chain's CDR3 is CAWSVMGAGSGNTIYF. The CDR3 DNA reads as TGTGCCTGGAGTGTAATGGGCGCGGGCTCTGGAAACACCATATATTTT.

The chain links TRBV27 to TRBJ1-6, with a weak D call TRBD1 (5 bases). In germline, CDR1 is MNHEY, CDR2 SMNVEV (reference sequence). The CDR3 is made up of 13 amino acids. Trimming stripped 3 bases from V and 10 bases from J, with 10 bases between. The CDR3 DNA follows: TGTGCCAGCAGTTTCTTGGGGCAATCACCCCTCCACTTT. Translation gives CASSFLGQSPLHF.

Here the CDR3 DNA reads TGCGCCAGCAGCCACGCGACTCCGTCCTACGAGCAGTACTTC. Encoded protein: CASSHATPSYEQYF. The chain uses TRBV4-1 and TRBJ2-7, with D uncertain. V was clipped by 3 bases and J by 1 base, with 10 bases between them. The CDR3 spans 14 residues. Germline V gene lookup returns CDR1 MGHRA and CDR2 YSYEKL.

Of note for this clone: Other DNA sequences in the sample encode the same CDR3. The rearrangement joins TRBV7-9 to TRBJ1-1; TRBD1 agrees at 7 bases. In germline, CDR1 is SEHNR, CDR2 FQNEAQ (reference sequence). The junction had 5 bases not matched to a gene; V was cut back by 4 bases and J by 0 bases. The CDR3 runs to 15 residues. In DNA form, the CDR3 reads TGTGCCAGCAGCTCAAGACAGGGAATGAACACTGAAGCTTTCTTT. It encodes CASSSRQGMNTEAFF.

This chain connects TRBV5-4 to TRBJ2-5; D is perhaps TRBD1 (6 bases). The V end lost 3 bases, the J end lost 3 bases, and 15 bases lay between the germline ends. There are 15 residues in the CDR3. Germline V CDR1 and CDR2: SGHNT, YYREEE (reference sequence). The CDR3 sequence: CASSSWGLLKETQYF. As DNA, the CDR3 is TGTGCCAGCAGCTCTTGGGGGCTCCTTAAAGAGACCCAGTACTTC.

CDR3 DNA sequence: TGTGCCAGCAGCTTAGTTGTAGGGGGCAACACTGAAGCTTTCTTT. Amino acid sequence: CASSLVVGGNTEAFF. The chain is built from TRBV11-2 and TRBJ1-1; 7 bases align to TRBD1. The CDR3 sequence is 15 residues long. V shed 1 base and J 2 bases; nucleotides not matched to a gene: 4. Germline CDR1 and CDR2: SGHAT and FQNNGV.

In its sample, this clone was seen once. This rearrangement joins TRBV14 to TRBJ1-5, with D possibly matching TRBD1 (5 bases). The length of the CDR3 is 13 residues. V was pared by 1 base and J by 12 bases, with 13 bases between. Germline values: CDR1 SGHDN, CDR2 FVKESK. CDR3 bases: TGTGCCAGCAGCCAAGTACCCTCGGGGGTCCAGCATTTT. Amino acid sequence: CASSQVPSGVQHF. The entire variable domain, with the rest obtained from reference TRBV14 and TRBJ1-5, is as follows: EAGVTQFPSHSVIEKGQTVTLRCDPISGHDNLYWYRRVMGKEIKFLLHFVKESKQDESGMPNNRFLAERTGGTYSTLKVQPAELEDSGVYFCASSQVPSGVQHFGDGTRLSIL.

To note about this clone: The same CDR3 can be traced to other DNA sequences in this sample. The V and J genes are TRBV5-1 and TRBJ2-7; 8 nucleotides agree with TRBD1. The CDR3 length is 14 residues. With 4 bases clipped from V and 4 bases from J, the junction kept 7 bases outside the gene matches. CDR1 is SGHRS and CDR2 is YFSETQ in the germline V gene. The CDR3 region is CASSLGQGAYEQYF. As DNA, the CDR3 is TGCGCCAGCAGCCTAGGACAGGGAGCATACGAGCAGTACTTC.

V gene TRBV5-4 combines with J gene TRBJ1-4; TRBD1 matches 7 bases. The CDR3 length is 17 residues. Germline assignment: CDR1 SGHNT and CDR2 YYREEE (reference sequence). V lost 0 bases to trimming and J lost 8 bases; unmatched junction nucleotides: 13. The CDR3 sequence is CASSLDRGLGAGEKLFF. The CDR3 DNA is TGTGCCAGCAGCTTGGACAGGGGTCTCGGAGCAGGAGAAAAACTGTTTTTT. Filled out from reference TRBV5-4 and TRBJ1-4, the complete variable domain reads ETGVTQSPTHLIKTRGQQVTLRCSSQSGHNTVSWYQQALGQGPQFIFQYYREEENGRGNFPPRFSGLQFPNYSSELNVNALELDDSALYLCASSLDRGLGAGEKLFFGSGTQLSVL.

V and J are TRBV10-3 and TRBJ2-5, with 8 positions matching TRBD1. Germline CDR1 and CDR2: ENHRY and SYGVKD. This CDR3 is 15 amino acids long. Trimming cost V 2 bases and J 4 bases; bases outside gene matches: 6. CDR3 loop: CAISEQGQGGETQYF. For the CDR3, the DNA is TGTGCCATCAGTGAGCAAGGACAGGGCGGAGAGACCCAGTACTTC.

The chain recombines TRBV11-2 with TRBJ2-7; the D gene is possibly TRBD2 (6 bases). There are 15 residues in the CDR3. V was clipped by 4 bases and J by 4 bases, with 17 bases between them. Germline V lookup: CDR1 SGHAT, CDR2 FQNNGV. CDR3 sequence reads: CASSYHGSPSYEQYF. The DNA of the CDR3 is TGTGCCAGCAGCTATCACGGGAGCCCCTCTTACGAGCAGTACTTC.

This rearrangement joins TRBV27 to TRBJ2-1; 9 bases match TRBD2. Germline CDR1 is MNHEY and CDR2 is SMNVEV (reference sequence). The CDR3 length is 16 residues. J was trimmed by 6 bases and V by 3 bases; bases with no gene match: 9. DNA for the CDR3: TGTGCCAGCAGTTTGGCCAGCGGGGGGCTGGGCAATGAGCAGTTCTTC. Protein: CASSLASGGLGNEQFF.

This chain links TRBV5-1 with TRBJ2-3; D is uncertain. The CDR3 sequence is 15 residues long. Germline lookup yields CDR1 SGHRS and CDR2 YFSETQ. V was cut by 1 base and J by 1 base, with 10 bases left in between. The CDR3 sequence is CASSLLAGRTDTQYF. CDR3 bases: TGCGCCAGCAGCTTGTTGGCAGGTCGCACAGATACGCAGTATTTT.

The J gene is TRBJ2-1, the V gene TRBV4-1, with 10 bases aligning to TRBD2. From germline, CDR1 is MGHRA and CDR2 YSYEKL. This CDR3 region has 15 residues. The J segment lost 7 bases and the V segment lost 2 bases, leaving 5 bases of the junction unmatched. CDR3 region: CASSQPAGGLNEQFF. CDR3 DNA: TGCGCCAGCAGCCAACCAGCGGGAGGGTTGAATGAGCAGTTCTTC.

The chain is built from TRBV7-9 and TRBJ2-7, with D perhaps matching TRBD1 (5 bases). This CDR3 contains 12 residues. The germline V and J ends were trimmed by 3 bases and 6 bases, with 9 bases remaining between them. The germline V gene encodes CDR1 SEHNR and CDR2 FQNEAQ (reference sequence). CDR3 bases: TGTGCCAGCAGCTTTGGGGCAGTCGAGCAGTACTTC. Its protein is CASSFGAVEQYF.

The rearrangement links TRBV19 to TRBJ1-2; 11 nucleotides match TRBD1. The V and J ends lost 5 bases and 9 bases, in that order; junction bases with no gene match: 2. This CDR3 is built from 12 residues. The germline V gene encodes CDR1 LNHDA and CDR2 SQIVND (reference sequence). The CDR3 nucleotides read TGTGCCAGTAGTGGGACAGGGGGACGCTACACCTTC. It codes for CASSGTGGRYTF.

V is TRBV11-1 and J is TRBJ2-7, with TRBD1 identical over 7 bases. CDR3 size: 13 residues. J was trimmed by 7 bases and V by 4 bases; bases with no gene match: 7. Germline V gene data show CDR1 as SGHAT and CDR2 as FQDESV (reference sequence). CDR3 region: CASSYTGVGEQYF. The DNA of the CDR3 is TGTGCCAGCAGCTATACAGGGGTGGGGGAGCAGTACTTC.

On this clone itself: This sample also contains other DNA sequences that code for the same CDR3. The chain links TRBV28 to TRBJ2-7, with 8 bases matching TRBD1. CDR1 and CDR2 (germline): MDHEN, SYDVKM. Unmatched junction bases numbered 2, after V lost 4 bases and J lost 3 bases. CDR3 length equals 13 residues. As DNA, the CDR3 is TGTGCCAGCAGTTCAGGACAGGGCTACGAGCAGTACTTC. Translating gives CASSSGQGYEQYF.

Comment on this clone: This specimen includes other DNA sequences encoding the same CDR3. The chain links TRBV6-5 to TRBJ2-3; D is perhaps TRBD1 or TRBD2 (6 bases each). Trimming left V 2 bases short and J 4 bases short, with 10 bases between. CDR1 MNHEY and CDR2 SVGAGI come from the germline V gene. There are 14 residues in the CDR3. The CDR3 reads CASSYGGGSDTQYF. CDR3 sequence (DNA): TGTGCCAGCAGTTACGGAGGGGGTTCAGATACGCAGTATTTT.

V and J are TRBV27 and TRBJ2-2, with a possible D match to TRBD1 (6 bases). Germline CDR1 is MNHEY and CDR2 is SMNVEV (reference sequence). Between the trimmed V and J ends, which lost 6 bases and 7 bases, there was a span of 15 bases. The CDR3 is 14 residues long. The CDR3 loop is CASSGQPYGGELFF. In nucleotides, the CDR3 is TGTGCCAGCAGCGGACAGCCTTATGGCGGGGAGCTGTTTTTT.

The V and J genes are TRBV7-6 and TRBJ1-2; 9 positions agree with TRBD1. V lost 1 base to trimming and J lost 0 bases; unmatched junction nucleotides: 3. Germline assignment: CDR1 SGHVS and CDR2 FNYEAQ. The CDR3 runs to 16 residues. Here the CDR3 reads CASSLEQGAANYGYTF. CDR3 nucleotides: TGTGCCAGCAGCTTAGAACAGGGGGCGGCTAACTATGGCTACACCTTC.